The 20 T cell receptor beta chains below come from one sample, sequenced in a study of blood T cell repertoires in COVID-19. Assay: immunoSEQ multiplex PCR; the TCRdb copy retains only in-frame clones and omits some. The sample holds approximately 200,000 clones, 80% to 90% seen once. The sequenced sample was PBMCs or T cells enriched from blood (not recorded which). These receptors all come from a woman younger than 35 in a cohort exposed to, infected with or recovered from COVID-19 (not recorded which).

This sequence joins TRBV6-5 and TRBJ2-2, with TRBD1 identical over 10 bases. CDR1 is MNHEY and CDR2 is SVGAGI in the germline V gene. The CDR3 spans 15 residues. Trimming cost V 6 bases and J 4 bases; bases outside gene matches: 5. In nucleotides, the CDR3 is TGTGCCAGCAGCCTGACAGGGGGCGTCACCGGGGAGCTGTTTTTT. Protein product: CASSLTGGVTGELFF.

The J gene is TRBJ1-2, the V gene TRBV9; 9 bases match TRBD1. With V trimmed by 0 bases and J by 8 bases, 5 bases remained unmatched. The CDR3 loop spans 14 amino acids. Germline CDR1 and CDR2: SGDLS and YYNGEE. The chain's CDR3 is CASSVDRGLGGYTF. The CDR3 coding sequence is TGTGCCAGCAGCGTAGACAGGGGGCTGGGGGGCTACACCTTC.

The chain joins TRBV2 to TRBJ1-6; D unclear. Trimming pared 11 bases from V and 8 bases from J, leaving 16 bases between. The CDR3 consists of 13 residues. Germline assignment: CDR1 SNHLY and CDR2 FYNNEI. The CDR3 is CAGRLSRDSPLHF. CDR3 nucleotides: TGTGCCGGGAGGTTATCTAGGGATTCACCCCTCCACTTT.

This sequence joins TRBV18 and TRBJ2-5; D gene unclear. Per the germline V gene, CDR1 is KGHSH and CDR2 is LQKENI. V was cut by 2 bases and J by 3 bases, with 10 bases left in between. The CDR3 sequence is 14 residues long. CDR3 sequence reads: CASSPGLNEETQYF. CDR3 DNA sequence: TGTGCCAGCTCACCAGGCCTGAACGAAGAGACCCAGTACTTC.

V is TRBV7-7 and J is TRBJ2-2; no firm D call. Germline V gene data show CDR1 as SSHAT and CDR2 as FNYEAQ (reference sequence). This CDR3 has 14 residues. The ends were cut back, 6 bases at V and 0 bases at J, with 8 bases in the middle. DNA of the CDR3: TGTGCCAGCAGACCCGACACGAACACCGGGGAGCTGTTTTTT. This translates into CASRPDTNTGELFF.

This clone occurred a few times. The rearrangement links TRBV6-6 to TRBJ1-1, with D uncertain. CDR1 and CDR2 from the germline V gene are MNHNY and SVGAGI (reference sequence). V lost 7 bases, J lost 2 bases, and 11 bases lay in between. The CDR3 runs 13 residues. The CDR3 sequence: CASIPTINTEAFF. As DNA, the CDR3 is TGTGCCAGCATTCCGACAATTAACACTGAAGCTTTCTTT.

The gene calls are TRBV5-5 and TRBJ1-6, with 9 bases identical to TRBD1. The CDR3 runs 18 residues. The V segment lost 0 bases and the J segment 10 bases; nucleotides outside the gene matches: 14. The germline CDR1 and CDR2 sequences are SGHKS and YYEKEE (reference sequence). The CDR3 nucleotides read TGTGCCAGCAGCTTGGATCTCCGGGACAGGGTAGTAGGGTCACCCCTCCACTTT. Translation: CASSLDLRDRVVGSPLHF.

V gene TRBV18 combines with J gene TRBJ2-1; TRBD2 aligns across 9 bases. Germline CDR1 reads KGHSH; CDR2 reads LQKENI. Trimming took 2 bases from V and 6 from J; bases not matched to a gene: 5. The CDR3 is 15 amino acids. CDR3 residues: CASSPAGTSLNEQFF. In DNA form, the CDR3 reads TGTGCCAGCTCACCAGCGGGGACTAGCCTCAATGAGCAGTTCTTC.

The chain uses TRBV11-3 and TRBJ2-1; D possibly corresponds to TRBD2 (5 bases). The germline CDR1 and CDR2 sequences are SGHNT and YENEEA. V was cut by 1 base and J by 4 bases, with 17 bases left in between. CDR3 length equals 17 residues. This CDR3 is CASSLGVSVLNYNEQFF. The CDR3 DNA is TGTGCCAGCAGCTTAGGGGTTAGCGTATTAAATTACAATGAGCAGTTCTTC.

V and J are TRBV14 and TRBJ2-1; 9 bases are a match to TRBD2. Germline loops: CDR1 SGHDN, CDR2 FVKESK. The CDR3 is made up of 16 amino acids. Trimming removed 4 bases from V and 4 bases from J; junction bases left unmatched: 8. The CDR3 bases are TGTGCCAGCAGCCCCACGGGGACTAGCAGTTACAATGAGCAGTTCTTC. Translation: CASSPTGTSSYNEQFF. Using reference TRBV14 and TRBJ2-1 for the parts outside the CDR3, the full variable domain is EAGVTQFPSHSVIEKGQTVTLRCDPISGHDNLYWYRRVMGKEIKFLLHFVKESKQDESGMPNNRFLAERTGGTYSTLKVQPAELEDSGVYFCASSPTGTSSYNEQFFGPGTRLTVL.

This chain links TRBV9 with TRBJ1-1, with TRBD1 as a possible D gene (5 bases). Trimming cost V 0 bases and J 4 bases, with 13 bases left between them. Germline CDR1 and CDR2: SGDLS and YYNGEE. CDR3 length equals 15 residues. The CDR3 coding sequence is TGTGCCAGCAGCGTAGCTGGGGGGGTGGTCACTGAAGCTTTCTTT. It translates to CASSVAGGVVTEAFF.

The chain combines TRBV27 with TRBJ2-3, with 10 bases that match TRBD2. V was clipped by 5 bases and J by 3 bases; unmatched bases: 14. Germline V CDR1 and CDR2: MNHEY, SMNVEV (reference sequence). The CDR3 has 18 amino acids. This CDR3 is CASSPDPLAGGLTDTQYF. CDR3 nucleotides: TGTGCCAGCAGTCCGGATCCTTTAGCGGGGGGTTTGACAGATACGCAGTATTTT.

This clone has more than one count but fewer than ten. The V call is TRBV30, the J call TRBJ2-7, with D possibly TRBD2 on 6 matching bases. There are 12 residues in the CDR3. Germline lookup yields CDR1 GTSNPN and CDR2 SVGIG (reference sequence). V was shortened by 8 bases and J by 5 bases, with 16 bases between the two germline ends. CDR3 sequence: CALGGWGDEQYF. CDR3 bases: TGTGCCCTCGGAGGCTGGGGGGACGAGCAGTACTTC.

In its sample, this clone was seen a few times. The rearrangement links TRBV2 to TRBJ2-7; D not certain. The ends were cut back, 4 bases at V and 1 base at J, with 8 bases in the middle. The germline gives CDR1 SNHLY, CDR2 FYNNEI. This CDR3 comprises 13 residues. The CDR3 loop reads CASSVQNSYEQYF. The CDR3 coding sequence is TGTGCCAGCAGTGTACAGAATTCCTACGAGCAGTACTTC.

The rearrangement uses TRBV11-3 and TRBJ2-7; 7 bases match TRBD2. This CDR3 region has 15 residues. CDR1 SGHNT and CDR2 YENEEA come from the germline V gene. V gave up 4 bases and J gave up 0 bases; unmatched junction bases: 6. CDR3 bases: TGTGCCAGCAGCTCTCGAGCGGGAAGCTCCTACGAGCAGTACTTC. Encoded protein: CASSSRAGSSYEQYF.

This clone was seen a few times. The rearrangement links TRBV27 to TRBJ1-2; 7 bases line up with TRBD1. Germline CDR1 and CDR2: MNHEY and SMNVEV (reference sequence). The length of the CDR3 is 14 residues. After removal of 5 bases from V and 2 bases from J, the junction contained 5 bases not matched to a gene. The CDR3 DNA sequence: TGTGCCAGCAGTCCGCAGGGGGGAAACTATGGCTACACCTTC. The encoded protein is CASSPQGGNYGYTF.

V is TRBV30 and J is TRBJ1-3, with TRBD1 as a possible D gene (6 bases). Germline loops: CDR1 GTSNPN, CDR2 SVGIG (reference sequence). Between the trimmed V and J ends, which lost 4 bases and 5 bases, there was a span of 12 bases. The CDR3 is made up of 13 amino acids. In nucleotides, the CDR3 is TGTGCCTGGACCAGGGGCTTGCGAAACACCATATATTTT. Translated: CAWTRGLRNTIYF.

J is TRBJ2-1 and V is TRBV30, with 13 bases fitting TRBD2. Losses at the gene ends were 3 bases for V and 10 bases for J; bases not matched to a gene: 15. CDR1 and CDR2 from the germline V gene are GTSNPN and SVGIG (reference sequence). The CDR3 loop spans 17 amino acids. CDR3 DNA sequence: TGTGCCTGGAGGACCAATCCGGGACTAGCGGGATTGAAAGAGCAGTTCTTC. This codes for CAWRTNPGLAGLKEQFF.

This chain connects TRBV27 to TRBJ1-5; TRBD1 matches at 7 bases. CDR3 length: 16 amino acids. The germline CDR1 and CDR2 sequences are MNHEY and SMNVEV (reference sequence). The J segment lost 2 bases and the V segment lost 8 bases, leaving 12 bases of the junction unmatched. In DNA form, the CDR3 reads TGTGCCAGCCTGTGGGACAGCCCGAGGGGCAATCAGCCCCAGCATTTT. Translation gives CASLWDSPRGNQPQHF.

The J gene is TRBJ2-3, the V gene TRBV5-1, with 7 bases identical to TRBD2. V lost 3 bases to trimming and J lost 5 bases; unmatched junction nucleotides: 9. Germline V gives CDR1 SGHRS, CDR2 YFSETQ. CDR3 length: 15 amino acids. The DNA for the CDR3 is TGCGCCAGCAGCTCCCCGGGGAGGGGCGAAGATACGCAGTATTTT. It translates to CASSSPGRGEDTQYF.